The rows below give T cell receptor beta chains drawn from one sample of a study of T cells in Graves' hyperthyroidism and ophthalmopathy. TCRdb reprocessed the multiplex PCR reads via MiXCR and lists one record per CDR3 protein. The sample has 400,000 to 500,000 distinct CDR3 sequences; about 13% are singletons. The sample taken for sequencing was blood. These TCRs come from a woman between 18 and 30 years old with Graves' hyperthyroidism. The CDR3 runs from the conserved cysteine through the conserved F or W. D genes are given only for firm matches. Clone size appears in some rows only: once, few, many, or a class for an expanded clone.

NA,many,TRBV24-1,TRBJ2-7,TGTGCCACCAGTGCCCATCTGGGGGGGCCCCCCTACGAGCAGTACTTC,CATSAHLGGPPYEQYF
NA,many,TRBV27,TRBJ2-5,TGTGCCAGCAGTGCACAGGAAGGAGAGACCCAGTACTTC,CASSAQEGETQYF
TRBD2,many,TRBV2,TRBJ2-7,TGTGCCAGCAGTGAGGCGGGAGGCTCCTACGAGCAGTACTTC,CASSEAGGSYEQYF
NA,few,TRBV12-5,TRBJ1-1,TGTGCTAGTGGTCGGGACCTGGGGCACACTGAAGCTTTCTTT,CASGRDLGHTEAFF
NA,many,TRBV5-5,TRBJ2-6,TGTGCCAGCAGCTTTGGGGGAACTGGGGCCAACGTCCTGACTTTC,CASSFGGTGANVLTF
NA,many,TRBV5-1,TRBJ2-7,TGCGCCAGCAGCTTGGATCGGGGGGCGGCCGAGCAGTACTTC,CASSLDRGAAEQYF
NA,many,TRBV28,TRBJ1-1,TGTGCCAGCAGTTTAGATCGCTACTTTACTGAAGCTTTCTTT,CASSLDRYFTEAFF
NA,many,TRBV27,TRBJ2-1,TGTGCCAGCAGTTTAGGGGCGTCAGGGAATGGGTACAATGAGCAGTTCTTC,CASSLGASGNGYNEQFF
NA,many,TRBV3-1,TRBJ1-2,TGTGCCAGCAGTGGAGTGAATTTAAGAGGCTACACCTTC,CASSGVNLRGYTF
TRBD1,many,TRBV29-1,TRBJ1-4,TGCAGCGGATCGACAGGGGGGCCTAATGAAAAACTGTTTTTT,CSGSTGGPNEKLFF
NA,many,TRBV7-9,TRBJ2-1,TGTGCCGTTAGCGACAGCTCCTACAATGAGCAGTTCTTC,CAVSDSSYNEQFF
NA,many,TRBV7-8,TRBJ1-1,TGTGCCAGCAGCCCAAGAGGGGGGCTCAGCACTGAAGCTTTCTTT,CASSPRGGLSTEAFF
NA,many,TRBV28,TRBJ2-3,TGTGCCAGCAGTTTATTCTTAGATACGCAGTATTTT,CASSLFLDTQYF
TRBD2,NA,TRBV5-6,TRBJ2-2,TGTGCCAGCAGCAGGGAGACTAGCGGGAGTACCGGGGAGCTGTTTTTT,CASSRETSGSTGELFF
TRBD2,many,TRBV2,TRBJ2-5,TGTGCCAGCAAAGGGACTAGCGGGAGTCGAGAGACCCAGTACTTC,CASKGTSGSRETQYF
TRBD2,once,TRBV10-3,TRBJ2-5,TGTGCCATCGCACGACACTCAAGCGGGAGGGGACAAGAGACCCAGTACTTC,CAIARHSSGRGQETQYF
NA,NA,TRBV6-2/TRBV6-3,TRBJ2-2,TGTGCCAGCAGTTACCTTGGGGAGCTGTTTTTT,CASSYLGELFF
TRBD1,many,TRBV20-1,TRBJ2-3,TGCAGTGCTGAGGGCGGCAGGGGGCTAGGCACAGATACGCAGTATTTT,CSAEGGRGLGTDTQYF
NA,many,TRBV7-9,TRBJ1-4,TGTGCCAGCAGCTCGACCGGGAGCCCCCGTGAAAAACTGTTTTTT,CASSSTGSPREKLFF
NA,NA,TRBV19,TRBJ2-7,TGTGCCAGTAGCCCTTTTGCCGGGACTGGATACGAGCAGTACTTC,CASSPFAGTGYEQYF
TRBD2,many,TRBV12-3/TRBV12-4,TRBJ2-2,TGTGCCAGCATCCTCTCTAGCGGGGTGCAGACCGGGGAGCTGTTTTTT,CASILSSGVQTGELFF
NA,NA,TRBV2,TRBJ2-3,TGTGCCAGCAGCTTGAGGCCCCCCATTCTTCGCACAGATACGCAGTATTTT,CASSLRPPILRTDTQYF
NA,many,TRBV20-1,TRBJ2-5,TGCAGTGCTAGATCCCCGGGACCCCGAAGTGAGACCCAGTACTTC,CSARSPGPRSETQYF
TRBD2,NA,TRBV6-1,TRBJ2-1,TGTGCCAGCAGGGCGGGGGGTGAGCAGTTCTTC,CASRAGGEQFF
TRBD2,many,TRBV7-3,TRBJ2-3,TGTGCCAGCAGCTTGACTAGCGGGAGAGGAGATACGCAGTATTTT,CASSLTSGRGDTQYF
TRBD2,many,TRBV6-2/TRBV6-3,TRBJ2-1,TGTGCCAGCAGTTACTCAAGATCACTAGCGGGAGCCTACAATGAGCAGTTCTTC,CASSYSRSLAGAYNEQFF
NA,many,TRBV2,TRBJ2-6,TGTGCCAGCAGTGAGAATGGCTCTGGGGCCAACGTCCTGACTTTC,CASSENGSGANVLTF
TRBD2,NA,TRBV11-2,TRBJ2-7,TGTGCCAGCAGCTCCCCCTTAGTAGCGGGAGCAGAGCAGTACTTC,CASSSPLVAGAEQYF
TRBD2,many,TRBV10-3,TRBJ2-1,TGTGCCATCAAGGAGCGGGAGTACTACAATGAGCAGTTCTTC,CAIKEREYYNEQFF